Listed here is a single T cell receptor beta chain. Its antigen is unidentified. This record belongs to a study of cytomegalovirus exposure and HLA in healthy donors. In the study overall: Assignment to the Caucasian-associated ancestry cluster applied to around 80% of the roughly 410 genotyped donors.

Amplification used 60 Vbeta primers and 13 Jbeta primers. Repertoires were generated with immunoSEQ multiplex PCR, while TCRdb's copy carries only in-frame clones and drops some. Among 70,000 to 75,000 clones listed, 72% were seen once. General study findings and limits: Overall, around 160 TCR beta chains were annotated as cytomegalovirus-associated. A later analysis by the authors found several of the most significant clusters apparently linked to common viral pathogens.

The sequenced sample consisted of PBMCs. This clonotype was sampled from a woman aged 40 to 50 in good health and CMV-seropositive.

The CDR3 DNA reads as TGTGCCAGCAGCTTGTGGGGGACTCAAGAGACCCAGTACTTC. Encoded protein: CASSLWGTQETQYF. J is TRBJ2-5 and V is TRBV5-6; tentatively, D is TRBD2 (6 bases). Germline values: CDR1 SGHDT, CDR2 YYEEEE. Trimming shortened V by 1 base and J by 2 bases, and 9 bases separated the two germline ends. CDR3 length: 14 amino acids.